This TCR beta chain was sequenced for a study of blood T cell repertoires in COVID-19. Cohort allocation depended upon clinical history that participants reported. With V trimmed by 6 bases and J by 2 bases, 4 bases remained unmatched. CDR3 length equals 15 residues. Per the germline V gene, CDR1 is MDHEN and CDR2 is SYDVKM. The table came from immunoSEQ multiplex PCR; TCRdb's copy has only in-frame clones and leaves some out. Of 160,000 or so clones listed, approximately 81% are singletons. This clone was found a few times. This sequence was found in a middle-aged woman with acute COVID-19. The sample consisted of PBMCs or T cells enriched from blood (not recorded which). The chain couples TRBV28 to TRBJ2-2; 9 positions agree with TRBD2. The CDR3 is CASRPGLANTGELFF. CDR3 sequence (DNA): TGTGCCAGCAGACCGGGACTAGCTAACACCGGGGAGCTGTTTTTT. The complete variable domain, with remaining parts taken from reference TRBV28 and TRBJ2-2, reads DVKVTQSSRYLVKRTGEKVFLECVQDMDHENMFWYRQDPGLGLRLIYFSYDVKMKEKGDIPEGYSVSREKKERFSLILESASTNQTSMYLCASRPGLANTGELFFGEGSRLTVL.